This T cell receptor (beta chain) was retrieved from a study of cytomegalovirus exposure and HLA in healthy donors. Whole-study results and caveats: Cytomegalovirus association was listed for under 200 TCR beta chains.

V shed 4 bases and J shed 0 bases, with 12 bases lying between them. Germline CDR1 and CDR2: SGDLS and YYNGEE. CDR3 length: 15 residues. Both 60 Vbeta primers and 13 Jbeta primers went into the PCR. Clones were sequenced by immunoSEQ multiplex PCR, and TCRdb holds only the in-frame ones, with some missing. The sample consists of around 150,000 clones, roughly 80% of them appearing once. Points on this clone: The target antigen is unknown.

This receptor was identified in a male donor in good health and CMV-seronegative. Sequenced material: PBMCs. This chain uses TRBV9 with TRBJ2-3; TRBD2 is a possible D gene (6 bases). The CDR3, as DNA: TGTGCCAGCAGCACAAGTAGCGGTAGCACAGATACGCAGTATTTT. Protein product: CASSTSSGSTDTQYF.